The table lists the clone carrying this TCR beta chain with many counts. Its antigen is unidentified. The data stem from a study of T cells in Graves' hyperthyroidism and ophthalmopathy. The overall study: The blood sample was taken at first diagnosis, before treatment began. Whole-study findings and limits: Blood also held most thyroid clonotypes expanded beyond 0.001.

The CDR3 sequence is 14 residues long. Germline V gene data show CDR1 as DFQATT and CDR2 as SNEGSKA (reference sequence). Trimming pared 3 bases from V and 2 bases from J, leaving 13 bases between. Amplification yielded TCR beta CDR3 regions, with RNA transcripts as the source. The TCR CDR3 first-round RT-PCR relied on the HTBI primer set. MiXCR, run by TCRdb on the multiplex PCR reads, gives a single entry per CDR3 protein. The sample yields about 700,000 distinct CDR3 sequences, less than 15% seen once. Uncontrolled infection, other autoimmune disease, pregnancy or lactation barred patients from enrollment.

Sequencing was performed on blood. This clonotype was sampled from a woman under 30 with Graves' hyperthyroidism. This chain uses TRBV20-1 with TRBJ2-5, with TRBD1 as a possible D gene (5 bases). CDR3 sequence: CSASRTTAQETQYF. CDR3 nucleotide sequence: TGCAGTGCTAGCAGGACAACGGCGCAAGAGACCCAGTACTTC.